These 25 T cell receptor beta chains came from one sample sequenced in a study of blood T cells in healthy people across ages. A second about 6 to 11 cycle PCR used barcoded and J-beta primers. One entry per CDR3 protein results from TCRdb running MiXCR on the 5' RACE reads. Of about 640,000 distinct CDR3 sequences listed, roughly 50% were seen once; the top ten hold roughly 34%. The material sequenced was blood. Receptors were obtained from a man aged 60 to 69 in good health.

Notes on this clonotype: A read error is possible here, since a much larger clone lies one base away. V usage is TRBV6-2 or TRBV6-3 and J usage is TRBJ2-7; D gene ambiguous. The CDR3 is 11 amino acids. Germline V gene sequence: CDR1 MNHEY, CDR2 SVGEGT. The CDR3 DNA sequence: TGTGCCAGCAGTTATGGTTACGAGCAGAACTTC. Residues: CASSYGYEQNF.

V is TRBV18 and J is TRBJ2-4; maybe TRBD1 (6 bases). V was shortened by 2 bases and J by 5 bases, with 7 bases between the two germline ends. Germline V gives CDR1 KGHSH, CDR2 LQKENI. The CDR3 loop spans 13 amino acids. The CDR3 loop reads CASSPGQQNIQYF. CDR3 nucleotides: TGTGCCAGCTCACCAGGACAGCAAAACATTCAGTACTTC.

This chain uses TRBV10-3 with TRBJ1-2; 9 bases are a match to TRBD1. The CDR3 consists of 16 residues. Germline CDR1 and CDR2: ENHRY and SYGVKD. Trimming removed 0 bases from V and 4 bases from J; junction bases left unmatched: 6. The CDR3 DNA is TGTGCCATCAGTGAGTCTGGGACAGGGCCGACCTATGGCTACACCTTC. Translating gives CAISESGTGPTYGYTF.

The V and J genes are TRBV18 and TRBJ2-1, with D possibly called TRBD1 or TRBD2 (5 bases each). Trimming shortened V by 3 bases and J by 14 bases, and 38 bases separated the two germline ends. Germline CDR1 KGHSH, CDR2 LQKENI. This CDR3 has 20 residues. The CDR3 DNA sequence: TGTGCCAGCTCACCTTGGACGGGCCCCGAATTGGAAAGTGGGGGTGGATTTGAGTTCTTC. As protein: CASSPWTGPELESGGGFEFF.

The chain uses TRBV6-2 or TRBV6-3 and TRBJ2-5; 14 nucleotides agree with TRBD2. The V gene's germline CDR1 is MNHEY and CDR2 SVGEGT. Trimming at V came to 0 bases and at J to 11 bases, leaving 5 bases not matched to a gene. The CDR3 consists of 15 residues. CDR3 sequence reads: CASSYSPTSGGEQYF. The CDR3 DNA sequence: TGTGCCAGCAGTTACTCCCCGACTAGCGGGGGGGAGCAGTACTTC.

This clonotype was counted ten times or more. This chain connects TRBV5-5 to TRBJ2-7; D is ambiguous. V lost 0 bases, J lost 6 bases, and 7 bases lay in between. Germline-derived CDR1 and CDR2 are SGHKS and YYEKEE (reference sequence). There are 12 residues in the CDR3. CDR3 amino acids: CASSLGQSEQYF. Here the CDR3 DNA reads TGTGCCAGCAGCTTGGGACAAAGCGAGCAGTACTTC.

V gene TRBV7-9 combines with J gene TRBJ1-2; 7 nucleotides agree with TRBD1. Germline CDR1 SEHNR, CDR2 FQNEAQ (reference sequence). The CDR3 consists of 16 residues. The J segment lost 2 bases and the V segment lost 1 base, leaving 7 bases of the junction unmatched. In nucleotides, the CDR3 is TGTGCCAGCAGCTTAGGACAGGGATGGGAGAACTATGGCTACACCTTC. The encoded protein is CASSLGQGWENYGYTF.

This clonotype came up once. V and J are TRBV5-1 and TRBJ2-3; D may be TRBD2 (6 bases). Trimming removed 3 bases at V and 2 bases at J, with 16 bases between. The CDR3 has 16 amino acids. CDR1 is SGHRS, CDR2 YFSETQ, per germline. The CDR3 spells CASSSGGWGPTDTQYF. The CDR3 coding sequence is TGCGCCAGCAGCTCCGGAGGGTGGGGCCCCACAGATACGCAGTATTTT.

The V gene is TRBV25-1, the J gene TRBJ2-7; 11 nucleotides align to TRBD1. The germline V gene encodes CDR1 MGHDK and CDR2 SYGVNS. This CDR3 is built from 16 residues. V lost 1 base and J lost 6; bases outside the gene matches: 8. CDR3 protein: CASSELRTGTGGEQYF. The CDR3 DNA follows: TGTGCCAGCAGTGAATTACGCACTGGGACAGGGGGCGAGCAGTACTTC.

The V and J genes are TRBV29-1 and TRBJ2-3; 9 bases are shared with TRBD1. The CDR3 is 15 residues long. Germline V gene data show CDR1 as SQVTM and CDR2 as ANQGSEA. V shed 5 bases, J shed 2 bases, and the junction held 8 bases outside the gene matches. The CDR3 sequence: CSVPRQGGYTDTQYF. The DNA of the CDR3 is TGCAGCGTTCCCCGACAGGGGGGGTACACAGATACGCAGTATTTT.

This clonotype appeared a few times. The chain employs TRBV5-1 and TRBJ2-3; D may be TRBD1 (5 bases). Per germline, CDR1 SGHRS and CDR2 YFSETQ. The CDR3 runs to 16 residues. Trimming shortened V by 0 bases and J by 0 bases, and 11 bases separated the two germline ends. The CDR3 reads CASSLGSGLSTDTQYF. CDR3 bases: TGCGCCAGCAGCTTGGGATCAGGGCTTAGCACAGATACGCAGTATTTT.

The table lists this clonotype with a few counts. The V and J genes are TRBV7-9 and TRBJ1-2; 7 bases agree with TRBD1. Trimming took 3 bases from V and 6 from J; bases not matched to a gene: 13. The CDR3 loop spans 16 amino acids. Germline CDR1 is SEHNR and CDR2 is FQNEAQ (reference sequence). The CDR3 reads CASSLGTRGYGNGYTF. In DNA form, the CDR3 reads TGTGCCAGCAGCTTGGGCACCAGGGGGTACGGCAATGGCTACACCTTC.

This clonotype was counted between two and nine times. J is TRBJ2-5 and V is TRBV20-1; 8 bases map to TRBD2. Looked up from germline, CDR1 is DFQATT and CDR2 is SNEGSKA (reference sequence). The CDR3 has 17 residues. J lost 0 bases, V lost 0 bases, and 9 bases had no gene match. The CDR3 DNA is TGCAGTGCTAGAGATTTCGGGAGCGGGGGATACCAAGAGACCCAGTACTTC. Protein product: CSARDFGSGGYQETQYF.

This clonotype was observed a handful of times. The chain links TRBV9 to TRBJ2-7; TRBD1 agrees at 8 bases. The CDR3 sequence is 16 residues long. Germline V gene lookup returns CDR1 SGDLS and CDR2 YYNGEE. Losses at the gene ends were 0 bases for V and 5 bases for J; bases not matched to a gene: 10. The CDR3 protein is CASSVAPGQGKDEQYF. The CDR3 DNA sequence: TGTGCCAGCAGCGTAGCTCCTGGACAGGGAAAGGACGAGCAGTACTTC. The variable domain in full, completed from reference TRBV9 and TRBJ2-7, reads DSGVTQTPKHLITATGQRVTLRCSPRSGDLSVYWYQQSLDQGLQFLIQYYNGEERAKGNILERFSAQQFPDLHSELNLSSLELGDSALYFCASSVAPGQGKDEQYFGPGTRLTVT.

The V and J genes are TRBV4-1 and TRBJ2-5; 8 bases agree with TRBD2. Unmatched junction bases numbered 14, after V lost 0 bases and J lost 11 bases. The CDR3 loop spans 16 amino acids. CDR1 is MGHRA, CDR2 YSYEKL, per germline. The CDR3 coding sequence is TGCGCCAGCAGCCAAGACGGGGGGGGCCACTACAATGAGCAGTACTTC. Translation: CASSQDGGGHYNEQYF.

This clonotype was counted ten times or more. J is TRBJ1-2 and V is TRBV2; maybe TRBD1 (5 bases). CDR3 size: 16 residues. The germline gives CDR1 SNHLY, CDR2 FYNNEI. V lost 8 bases and J 8 bases, leaving 27 bases between the germline ends. The CDR3 reads CASYSPSAGGGSGYTF. The CDR3 nucleotides are TGTGCCAGCTACTCCCCGTCGGCGGGGGGTGGCAGCGGCTACACCTTC.

The chain links TRBV7-2 to TRBJ2-1; 9 nucleotides match TRBD1. There are 16 residues in the CDR3. With 0 bases clipped from V and 9 bases from J, the junction kept 9 bases outside the gene matches. Germline V lookup: CDR1 SGHTA, CDR2 FQGNSA. CDR3 region: CASSLAGTGYGSEQFF. The CDR3 nucleotides read TGTGCCAGCAGCTTAGCTGGGACAGGGTATGGCTCTGAGCAGTTCTTC.

The chain links TRBV20-1 to TRBJ1-6; maybe TRBD1 (6 bases). The CDR3 is 12 residues long. Germline CDR1 reads DFQATT; CDR2 reads SNEGSKA (reference sequence). Trimming shortened V by 0 bases and J by 10 bases, and 7 bases separated the two germline ends. Here the CDR3 reads CSARDQGSPLHF. The CDR3 nucleotides read TGCAGTGCTAGAGACCAGGGGTCACCCCTCCACTTT.

The chain is built from TRBV20-1 and TRBJ1-4; TRBD1 might be the D (6 bases). Germline V gene data show CDR1 as DFQATT and CDR2 as SNEGSKA (reference sequence). CDR3 size: 13 residues. V was pared by 6 bases and J by 3 bases, with 11 bases between. CDR3 region: CSAGGGSNEKLFF. Here the CDR3 DNA reads TGCAGTGCCGGTGGGGGCTCTAATGAAAAACTGTTTTTT.

A single count supports this clonotype. The chain employs TRBV5-4 and TRBJ2-1; 14 nucleotides line up with TRBD2. The CDR3 is 16 amino acids. The germline CDR1 and CDR2 sequences are SGHNT and YYREEE (reference sequence). J lost 7 bases, V lost 4 bases, and 7 bases had no gene match. CDR3 in DNA: TGTGCCAGCAGCCGACTAGCGGGGGGGCATCGGAATGAGCAGTTCTTC. Amino acids: CASSRLAGGHRNEQFF. Full variable domain (missing parts from reference TRBV5-4 and TRBJ2-1): ETGVTQSPTHLIKTRGQQVTLRCSSQSGHNTVSWYQQALGQGPQFIFQYYREEENGRGNFPPRFSGLQFPNYSSELNVNALELDDSALYLCASSRLAGGHRNEQFFGPGTRLTVL.

V usage is TRBV5-1 and J usage is TRBJ1-1; TRBD1 matches 7 bases. Germline CDR1 SGHRS, CDR2 YFSETQ. Unmatched junction bases numbered 2, after V lost 3 bases and J lost 9 bases. There are 11 residues in the CDR3. The CDR3 nucleotides read TGCGCCAGCAGCTCGGACAGGAAAGCTTTCTTT. It encodes CASSSDRKAFF.

This clonotype was found once. The CDR3 protein is CASSLAGRGQEQYF. The CDR3 nucleotides read TGTGCCAGCAGCTTGGCAGGCAGGGGGCAAGAGCAGTACTTC. J is TRBJ2-7 and V is TRBV5-6; 8 nucleotides agree with TRBD1. Germline V lookup: CDR1 SGHDT, CDR2 YYEEEE. There are 14 residues in the CDR3. After removal of 0 bases from V and 7 bases from J, the junction contained 6 bases not matched to a gene. Filled out from reference TRBV5-6 and TRBJ2-7, the complete variable domain reads DAGVTQSPTHLIKTRGQQVTLRCSPKSGHDTVSWYQQALGQGPQFIFQYYEEEERQRGNFPDRFSGHQFPNYSSELNVNALLLGDSALYLCASSLAGRGQEQYFGPGTRLTVT.

The chain carries TRBV29-1 and TRBJ2-1; D gene ambiguous. V lost 1 base to trimming and J lost 0 bases, with 10 bases between them. From germline, CDR1 is SQVTM and CDR2 ANQGSEA. CDR3 length equals 15 residues. The chain's CDR3 is CSVEGLGNSYNEQFF. The CDR3 DNA is TGCAGCGTTGAAGGTTTAGGAAACTCCTACAATGAGCAGTTCTTC.

This clonotype showed up just a few times. The chain recombines TRBV3-1 with TRBJ2-5; D might be TRBD1 (6 bases). Germline V gene data show CDR1 as LGHDT and CDR2 as YNNKEL (reference sequence). This CDR3 contains 14 residues. The germline V and J ends were trimmed by 0 bases and 4 bases, with 9 bases remaining between them. This CDR3 is CASSQDAGAETQYF. CDR3 bases: TGTGCCAGCAGCCAAGATGCAGGGGCAGAGACCCAGTACTTC.

The gene calls are TRBV20-1 and TRBJ2-5; 12 positions agree with TRBD2. Trimming removed 2 bases from V and 2 bases from J; junction bases left unmatched: 6. Germline assignment: CDR1 DFQATT and CDR2 SNEGSKA (reference sequence). The CDR3 length is 16 residues. Here the CDR3 DNA reads TGCAGTGCTAGATCCGAGACTAGCGGGGGACAAGAGACCCAGTACTTC. This encodes CSARSETSGGQETQYF.